In this sample, the clone carrying this T cell receptor (beta chain) turned up once. Its antigen remains unidentified. Recent acute infections and vaccinations were absent in the healthy HIV-negative adult donors. V dropped 0 bases and J dropped 2 bases, with 10 bases sitting between them. This CDR3 contains 15 residues. The germline CDR1 and CDR2 sequences are ENHRY and SYGVKD. An even split of each subset's genomic DNA across several immunoSEQ plates was performed. The sequenced material, unsorted PBMC DNA, was run on ten immunoSEQ deep assay plates. Clones were sequenced by immunoSEQ multiplex PCR, and TCRdb holds only the in-frame ones, with some missing. The sample lists about 450,000 clones; 70% to 80% were seen once. The data were taken from a study of shared clonotypes between healthy human individuals. Study-wide findings and caveats: Only a few donors were included, so the genetic and exposure-history diversity represented was limited.

Material for sequencing was PBMCs. The clonotype comes from a woman between 35 and 50 years old in good health. Some clones in this sample may be carry-over from other donors' samples. This sequence joins TRBV10-3 and TRBJ1-1; D is unresolved. The CDR3 is CAISESSWRNTEAFF. CDR3 DNA sequence: TGTGCCATCAGTGAGTCGTCGTGGCGTAACACTGAAGCTTTCTTT.